This T cell receptor beta chain comes out of a study of blood T cell repertoires in COVID-19. Looking at the study overall: Spain, Italy and the United States supplied samples that represented acute and convalescent COVID-19. PBMCs, B-cell-depleted T cells, or T cells were the source of the cDNA or gDNA that made up the material.

Here immunoSEQ multiplex PCR was the method, and the copy in TCRdb shows in-frame clones only, minus some. The table shows under 90,000 clones, with over 75% occurring only once. The CDR3 is 14 amino acids. V lost 5 bases, J lost 8 bases, and 8 bases stayed unmatched. Germline CDR1 and CDR2: GTSNPN and SVGIG (reference sequence). The sequence was obtained from a woman older than 75 with active or convalescent COVID-19. The chain combines TRBV30 with TRBJ2-1; TRBD2 matches 11 bases. The specimen sequenced was peripheral blood. The CDR3 DNA reads TGTGCCTGGGGCCGGGGACTAGCGGTAGATGAGCAGTTCTTC. Its protein is CAWGRGLAVDEQFF. Looking up the rest from reference TRBV30 and TRBJ2-1 gives the full variable domain: SQTIHQWPATLVQPVGSPLSLECTVEGTSNPNLYWYRQAAGRGLQLLFYSVGIGQISSEVPQNLSASRPQDRQFILSSKKLLLSDSGFYLCAWGRGLAVDEQFFGPGTRLTVL.